This TCR beta chain comes out of a study of T-cell reconstitution after alpha-beta-depleted transplantation in children. Germline values: CDR1 SGHRS, CDR2 YFSETQ. Losses at the gene ends were 1 base for V and 10 bases for J; bases not matched to a gene: 11. The CDR3 is 16 residues long. Preparation of the TCRbeta library used unique molecular identifiers. One entry per CDR3 protein, called by TCRdb with MiXCR from the PCR reads. The sample consists of approximately 590,000 distinct CDR3 sequences, more than 9% of them appearing once. Material: PBMCs from the stem cell graft donor, obtained from the stem cell graft. The clonotype comes from a human donor who donated a stem cell graft to a child with acute myeloid leukemia. This chain joins TRBV5-1 and TRBJ2-1, with TRBD2 matching 10 bases. Written as DNA, the CDR3 is TGCGCCAGCAGCTTGCAAGCGGGAGGGGGTACTTGGGAGCAGTTCTTC. Amino acids: CASSLQAGGGTWEQFF.